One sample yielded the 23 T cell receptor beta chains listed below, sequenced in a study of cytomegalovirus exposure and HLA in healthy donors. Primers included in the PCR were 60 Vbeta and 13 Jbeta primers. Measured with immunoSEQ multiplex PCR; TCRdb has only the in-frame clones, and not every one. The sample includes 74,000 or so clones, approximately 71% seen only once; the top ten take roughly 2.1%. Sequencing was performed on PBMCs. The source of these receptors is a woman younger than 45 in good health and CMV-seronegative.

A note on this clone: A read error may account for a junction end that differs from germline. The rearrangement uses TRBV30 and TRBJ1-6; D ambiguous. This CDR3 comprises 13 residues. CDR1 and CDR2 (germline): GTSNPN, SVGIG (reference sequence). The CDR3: CAWSVLANSPLPF. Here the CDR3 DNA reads TGTGCCTGGAGTGTACTTGCAAACTCACCCCTCCCCTTT.

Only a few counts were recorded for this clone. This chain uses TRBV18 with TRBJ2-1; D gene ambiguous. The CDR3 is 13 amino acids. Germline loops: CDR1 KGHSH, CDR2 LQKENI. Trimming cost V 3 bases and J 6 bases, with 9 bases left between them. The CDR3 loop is CASSPPNSNEQFF. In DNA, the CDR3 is TGTGCCAGCTCACCTCCCAACAGCAATGAGCAGTTCTTC.

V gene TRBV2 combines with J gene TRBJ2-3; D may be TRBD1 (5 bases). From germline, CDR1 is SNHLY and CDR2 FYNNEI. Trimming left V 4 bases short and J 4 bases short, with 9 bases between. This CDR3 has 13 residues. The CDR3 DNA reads TGTGCCAGCAGTGTGGGGCCCTCAGATACGCAGTATTTT. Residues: CASSVGPSDTQYF.

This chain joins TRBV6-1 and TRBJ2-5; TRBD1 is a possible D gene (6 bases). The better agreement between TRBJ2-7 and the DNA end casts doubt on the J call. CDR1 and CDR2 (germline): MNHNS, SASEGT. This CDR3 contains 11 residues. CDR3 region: CATGVGYEQYF. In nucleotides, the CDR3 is TGTGCCACAGGGGTAGGGTACGAGCAGTACTTC.

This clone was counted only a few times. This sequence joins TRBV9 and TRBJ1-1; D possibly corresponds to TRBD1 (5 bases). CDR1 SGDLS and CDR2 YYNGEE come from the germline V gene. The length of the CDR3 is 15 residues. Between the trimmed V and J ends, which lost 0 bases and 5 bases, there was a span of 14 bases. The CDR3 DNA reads TGTGCCAGCAGCGTAGAACCAGGGCAGGGAACTGAAGCTTTCTTT. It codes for CASSVEPGQGTEAFF.

CDR3 sequence reads: CASSQDPTGDYGYTF. CDR3 sequence (DNA): TGCGCCAGCAGCCAAGACCCGACAGGGGACTATGGCTACACCTTC. The chain employs TRBV4-1 and TRBJ1-2; 8 nucleotides align to TRBD1. This CDR3 is built from 15 residues. Per the germline V gene, CDR1 is MGHRA and CDR2 is YSYEKL. V shed 0 bases, J shed 3 bases, and the junction held 3 bases outside the gene matches.

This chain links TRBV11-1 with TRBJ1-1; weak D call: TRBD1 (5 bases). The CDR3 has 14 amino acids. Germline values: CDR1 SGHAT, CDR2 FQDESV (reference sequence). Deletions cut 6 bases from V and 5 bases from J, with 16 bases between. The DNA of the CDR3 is TGTGCCAGCAGGGCTGACAGCGTAGGGACTGAAGCTTTCTTT. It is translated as CASRADSVGTEAFF.

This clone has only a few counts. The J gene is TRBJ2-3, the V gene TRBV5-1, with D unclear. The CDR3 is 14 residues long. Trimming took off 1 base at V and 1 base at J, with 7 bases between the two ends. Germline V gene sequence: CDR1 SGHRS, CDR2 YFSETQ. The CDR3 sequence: CASSLPLGTDTQYF. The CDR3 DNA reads TGCGCCAGCAGCTTGCCCCTAGGCACAGATACGCAGTATTTT. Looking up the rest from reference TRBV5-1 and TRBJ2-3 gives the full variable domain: KAGVTQTPRYLIKTRGQQVTLSCSPISGHRSVSWYQQTPGQGLQFLFEYFSETQRNKGNFPGRFSGRQFSNSRSEMNVSTLELGDSALYLCASSLPLGTDTQYFGPGTRLTVL.

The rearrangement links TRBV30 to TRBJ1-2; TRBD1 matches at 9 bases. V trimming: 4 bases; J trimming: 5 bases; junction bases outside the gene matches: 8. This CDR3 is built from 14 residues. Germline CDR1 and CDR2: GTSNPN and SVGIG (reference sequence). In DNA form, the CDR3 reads TGTGCCTGGACCCTGACAGGGGGGGTTTATGGCTACACCTTC. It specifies CAWTLTGGVYGYTF.

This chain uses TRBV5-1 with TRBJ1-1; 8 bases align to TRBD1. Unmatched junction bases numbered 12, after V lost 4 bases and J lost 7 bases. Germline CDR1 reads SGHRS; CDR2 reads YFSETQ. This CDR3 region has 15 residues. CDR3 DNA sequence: TGCGCCAGCAGCCACTCTAGCCCGGACAGGGATGAAGCTTTCTTT. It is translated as CASSHSSPDRDEAFF.

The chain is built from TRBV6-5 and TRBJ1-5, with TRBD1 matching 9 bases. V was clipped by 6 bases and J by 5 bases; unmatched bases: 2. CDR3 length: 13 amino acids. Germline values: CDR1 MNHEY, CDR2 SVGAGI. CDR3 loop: CASRWTGDQPQHF. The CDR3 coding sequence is TGTGCCAGCAGATGGACAGGGGATCAGCCCCAGCATTTT.

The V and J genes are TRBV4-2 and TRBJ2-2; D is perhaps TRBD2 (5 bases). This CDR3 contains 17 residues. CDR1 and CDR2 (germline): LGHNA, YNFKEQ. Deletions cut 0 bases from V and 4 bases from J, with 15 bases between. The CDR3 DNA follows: TGTGCCAGCAGCCAAGATAGACTACTCCAAGGCACCGGGGAGCTGTTTTTT. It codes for CASSQDRLLQGTGELFF.

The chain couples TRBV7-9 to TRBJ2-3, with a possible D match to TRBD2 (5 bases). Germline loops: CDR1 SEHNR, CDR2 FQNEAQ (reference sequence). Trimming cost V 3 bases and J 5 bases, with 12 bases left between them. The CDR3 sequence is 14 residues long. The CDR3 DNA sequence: TGTGCCAGCAGCTTTTCGAGGGTTGGAGATACGCAGTATTTT. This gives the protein CASSFSRVGDTQYF.

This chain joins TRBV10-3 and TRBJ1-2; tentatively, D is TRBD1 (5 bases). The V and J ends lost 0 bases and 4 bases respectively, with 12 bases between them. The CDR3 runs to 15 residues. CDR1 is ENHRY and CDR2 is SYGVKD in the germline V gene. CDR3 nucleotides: TGTGCCATCAGTGAGTCGGGGCAGGGCGCCTATGGCTACACCTTC. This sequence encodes CAISESGQGAYGYTF.

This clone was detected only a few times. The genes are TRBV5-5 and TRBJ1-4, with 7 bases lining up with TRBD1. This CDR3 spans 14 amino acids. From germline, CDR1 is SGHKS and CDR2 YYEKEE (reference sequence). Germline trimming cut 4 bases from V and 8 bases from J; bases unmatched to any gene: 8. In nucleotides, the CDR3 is TGTGCCAGCAGCCCGACAGGGTGGGTCGAAAAACTGTTTTTT. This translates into CASSPTGWVEKLFF.

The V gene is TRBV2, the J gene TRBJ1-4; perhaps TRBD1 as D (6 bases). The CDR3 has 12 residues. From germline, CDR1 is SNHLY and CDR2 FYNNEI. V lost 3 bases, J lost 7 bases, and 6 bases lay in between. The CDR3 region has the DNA TGTGCCAGCAGTGACAGGGGTGAAAAACTGTTTTTT. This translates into CASSDRGEKLFF.

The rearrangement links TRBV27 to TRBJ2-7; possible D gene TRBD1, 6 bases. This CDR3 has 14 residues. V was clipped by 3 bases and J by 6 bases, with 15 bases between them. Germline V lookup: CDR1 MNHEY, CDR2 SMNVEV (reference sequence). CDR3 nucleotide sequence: TGTGCCAGCAGTTTCCGACAGGTAGTAGGCGAGCAGTACTTC. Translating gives CASSFRQVVGEQYF.

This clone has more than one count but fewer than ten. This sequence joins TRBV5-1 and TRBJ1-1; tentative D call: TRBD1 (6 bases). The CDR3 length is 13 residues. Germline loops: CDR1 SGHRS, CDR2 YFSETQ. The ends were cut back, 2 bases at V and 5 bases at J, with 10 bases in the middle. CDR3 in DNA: TGCGCCAGCAGCTTCAGGGGCAATACTGAAGCTTTCTTT. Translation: CASSFRGNTEAFF.

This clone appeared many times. The CDR3 sequence is CASSLSPPGKNEQFF. In DNA, the CDR3 is TGTGCCAGCAGCCTTAGCCCACCGGGAAAGAATGAGCAGTTCTTC. The chain carries TRBV4-2 and TRBJ2-1; D is possibly TRBD2 (5 bases). CDR1 and CDR2 from the germline V gene are LGHNA and YNFKEQ. The CDR3 runs to 15 residues. V was cut by 4 bases and J by 7 bases, with 17 bases left in between.

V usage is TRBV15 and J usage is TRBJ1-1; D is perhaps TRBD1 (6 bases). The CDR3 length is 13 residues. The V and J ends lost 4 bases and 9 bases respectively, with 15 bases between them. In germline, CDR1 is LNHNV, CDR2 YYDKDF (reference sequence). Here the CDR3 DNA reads TGTGCCACCAGCATAATGTTCGGACAGAAAGCTTTCTTT. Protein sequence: CATSIMFGQKAFF.

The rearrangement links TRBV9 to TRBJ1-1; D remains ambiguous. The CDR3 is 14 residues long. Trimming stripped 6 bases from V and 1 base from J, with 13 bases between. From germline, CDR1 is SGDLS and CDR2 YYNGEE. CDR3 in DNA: TGTGCCAGCACGCCCATGAGTGAGAACACTGAAGCTTTCTTT. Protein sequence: CASTPMSENTEAFF.

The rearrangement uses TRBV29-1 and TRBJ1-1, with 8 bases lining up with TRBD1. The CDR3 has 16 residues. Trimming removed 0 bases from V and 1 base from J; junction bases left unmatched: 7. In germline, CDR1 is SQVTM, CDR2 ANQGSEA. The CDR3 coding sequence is TGCAGCGTTGAAGATTCGGGACAGGTCAGGAACACTGAAGCTTTCTTT. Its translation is CSVEDSGQVRNTEAFF.

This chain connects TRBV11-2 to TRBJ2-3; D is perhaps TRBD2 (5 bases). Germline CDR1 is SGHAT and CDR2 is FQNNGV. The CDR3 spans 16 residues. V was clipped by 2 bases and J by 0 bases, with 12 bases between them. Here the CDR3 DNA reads TGTGCCAGCAGCTTAAGCGGTCTAGCTAGCACAGATACGCAGTATTTT. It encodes CASSLSGLASTDTQYF.